This TCR beta chain appears in the sequencing data of a study of STAT5B mutations in CD4+ large granular lymphocyte leukemia. J was trimmed by 3 bases and V by 5 bases; bases with no gene match: 9. The V gene's germline CDR1 is SGHAT and CDR2 FQDESV (reference sequence). This CDR3 is 15 amino acids long. Details on this clone: Its antigen is still unknown.

Points from the study as a whole: Patient CD4-sorted repertoires looked more clonal than healthy CD4+ repertoires, even without putative leukemic clones. Main leukemic clonotypes were patient-specific, but more than 20% appeared at low frequency elsewhere.

This was a survey-level run. Method: immunoSEQ multiplex PCR; TCRdb's copy keeps in-frame clones and lacks some. Of about 38,000 clones in the sample, 70% to 80% are singletons; the top ten hold 0.45% to 0.6%. Sequenced material: CD4+ T cells from blood buffy coats. The source of this sequence is a human donor in good health. The V and J genes are TRBV11-1 and TRBJ1-1; 7 nucleotides agree with TRBD1. The CDR3 region has the DNA TGTGCCAGCAGCCCGCAGACAGGGTTTCACACTGAAGCTTTCTTT. Its translation is CASSPQTGFHTEAFF.